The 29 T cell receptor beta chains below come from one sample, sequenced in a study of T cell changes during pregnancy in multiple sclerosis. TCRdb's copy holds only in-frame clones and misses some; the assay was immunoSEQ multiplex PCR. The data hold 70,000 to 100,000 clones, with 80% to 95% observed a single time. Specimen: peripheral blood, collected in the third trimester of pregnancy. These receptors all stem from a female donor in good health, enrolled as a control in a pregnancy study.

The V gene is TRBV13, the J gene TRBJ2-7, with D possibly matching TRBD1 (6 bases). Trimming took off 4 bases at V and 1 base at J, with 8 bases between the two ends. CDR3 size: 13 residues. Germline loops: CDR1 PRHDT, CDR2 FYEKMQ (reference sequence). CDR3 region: CASSSGQSYEQYF. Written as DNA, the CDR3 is TGTGCCAGCAGCTCCGGACAGTCCTACGAGCAGTACTTC.

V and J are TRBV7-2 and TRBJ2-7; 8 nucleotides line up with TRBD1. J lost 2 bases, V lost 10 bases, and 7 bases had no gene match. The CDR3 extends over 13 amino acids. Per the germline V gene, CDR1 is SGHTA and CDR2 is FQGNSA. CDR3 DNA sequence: TGTGCCACCTCCACGGGACAGGCCTACGAGCAGTACTTC. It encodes CATSTGQAYEQYF.

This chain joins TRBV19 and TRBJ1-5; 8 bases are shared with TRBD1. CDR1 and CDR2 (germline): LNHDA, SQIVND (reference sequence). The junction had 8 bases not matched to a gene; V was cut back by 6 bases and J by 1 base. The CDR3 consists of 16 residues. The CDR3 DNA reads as TGTGCCAGTAGCCCTTCAGGGGGCGAGAGCAATCAGCCCCAGCATTTT. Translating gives CASSPSGGESNQPQHF. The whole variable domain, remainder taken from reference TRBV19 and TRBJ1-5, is DGGITQSPKYLFRKEGQNVTLSCEQNLNHDAMYWYRQDPGQGLRLIYYSQIVNDFQKGDIAEGYSVSREKKESFPLTVTSAQKNPTAFYLCASSPSGGESNQPQHFGDGTRLSIL.

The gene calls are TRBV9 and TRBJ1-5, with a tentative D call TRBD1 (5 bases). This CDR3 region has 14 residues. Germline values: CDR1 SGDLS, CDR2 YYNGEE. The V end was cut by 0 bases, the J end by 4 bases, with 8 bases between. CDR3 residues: CASSVDGGNQPQHF. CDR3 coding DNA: TGTGCCAGCAGCGTAGACGGGGGAAATCAGCCCCAGCATTTT.

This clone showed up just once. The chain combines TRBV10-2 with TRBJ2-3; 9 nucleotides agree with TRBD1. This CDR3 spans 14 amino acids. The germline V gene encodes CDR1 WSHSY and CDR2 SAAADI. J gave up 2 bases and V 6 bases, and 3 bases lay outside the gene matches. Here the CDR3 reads CASSRDRVTDTQYF. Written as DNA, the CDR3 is TGCGCCAGCAGCCGGGACAGGGTCACAGATACGCAGTATTTT.

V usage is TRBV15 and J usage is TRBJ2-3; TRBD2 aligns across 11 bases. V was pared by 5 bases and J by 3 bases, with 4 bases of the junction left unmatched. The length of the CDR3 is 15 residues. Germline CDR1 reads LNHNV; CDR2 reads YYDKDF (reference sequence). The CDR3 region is CATSGRTSGTDTQYF. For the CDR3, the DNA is TGTGCCACCAGCGGTCGGACTAGCGGGACAGATACGCAGTATTTT.

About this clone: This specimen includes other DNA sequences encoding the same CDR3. CDR3 coding DNA: TGTGCCAGCAGTCTTACAGGGTCCTACGAGCAGTACTTC. This sequence encodes CASSLTGSYEQYF. This chain connects TRBV27 to TRBJ2-7; a weak D match, TRBD1 (6 bases). Trimming cost V 5 bases and J 1 base, with 9 bases left between them. CDR3 size: 13 residues. Germline CDR1 reads MNHEY; CDR2 reads SMNVEV (reference sequence).

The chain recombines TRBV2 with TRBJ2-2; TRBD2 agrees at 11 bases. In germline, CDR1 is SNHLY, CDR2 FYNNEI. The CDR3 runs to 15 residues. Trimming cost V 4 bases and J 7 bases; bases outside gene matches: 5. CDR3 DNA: TGTGCCAGCAGTGCACTAGCGGGAGTGTACGGGGAGCTGTTTTTT. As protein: CASSALAGVYGELFF.

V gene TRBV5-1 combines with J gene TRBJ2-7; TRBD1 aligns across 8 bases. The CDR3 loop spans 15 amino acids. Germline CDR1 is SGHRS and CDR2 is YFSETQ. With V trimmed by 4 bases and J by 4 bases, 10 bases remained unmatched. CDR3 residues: CASSPSSGGSYEQYF. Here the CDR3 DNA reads TGCGCCAGCAGCCCAAGTTCAGGGGGCTCGTACGAGCAGTACTTC.

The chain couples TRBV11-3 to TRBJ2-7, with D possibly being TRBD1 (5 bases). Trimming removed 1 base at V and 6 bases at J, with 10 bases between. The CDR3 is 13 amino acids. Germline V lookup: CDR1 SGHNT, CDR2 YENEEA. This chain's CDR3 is CASSLGYQGEQYF. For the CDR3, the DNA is TGTGCCAGCAGCTTAGGCTACCAGGGCGAGCAGTACTTC. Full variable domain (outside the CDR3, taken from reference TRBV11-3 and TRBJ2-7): EAGVVQSPRYKIIEKKQPVAFWCNPISGHNTLYWYLQNLGQGPELLIRYENEEAVDDSQLPKDRFSAERLKGVDSTLKIQPAELGDSAVYLCASSLGYQGEQYFGPGTRLTVT.

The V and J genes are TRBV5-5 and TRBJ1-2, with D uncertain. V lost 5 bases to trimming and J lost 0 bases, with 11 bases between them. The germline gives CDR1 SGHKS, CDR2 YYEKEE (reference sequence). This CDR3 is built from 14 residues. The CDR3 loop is CASSAGTANYGYTF. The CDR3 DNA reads TGTGCCAGCAGTGCAGGAACCGCTAACTATGGCTACACCTTC.

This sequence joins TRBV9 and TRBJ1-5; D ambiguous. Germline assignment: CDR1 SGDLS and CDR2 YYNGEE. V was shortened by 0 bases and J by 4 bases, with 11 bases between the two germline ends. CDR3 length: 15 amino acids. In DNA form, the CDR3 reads TGTGCCAGCAGCGTAGATGCAGGTACGAATCAGCCCCAGCATTTT. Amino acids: CASSVDAGTNQPQHF.

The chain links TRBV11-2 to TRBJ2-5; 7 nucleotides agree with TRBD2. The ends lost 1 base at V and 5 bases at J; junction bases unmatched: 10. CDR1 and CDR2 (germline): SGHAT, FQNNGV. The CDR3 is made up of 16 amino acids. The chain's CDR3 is CASSLAEGTILETQYF. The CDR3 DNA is TGTGCCAGCAGCTTAGCCGAGGGGACTATCCTCGAGACCCAGTACTTC.

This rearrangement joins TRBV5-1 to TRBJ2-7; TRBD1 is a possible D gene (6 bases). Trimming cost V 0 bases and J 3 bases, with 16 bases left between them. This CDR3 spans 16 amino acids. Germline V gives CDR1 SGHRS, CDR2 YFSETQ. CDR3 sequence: CASSLAGAGALYEQYF. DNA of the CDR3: TGCGCCAGCAGCTTGGCCGGGGCAGGGGCCCTCTACGAGCAGTACTTC.

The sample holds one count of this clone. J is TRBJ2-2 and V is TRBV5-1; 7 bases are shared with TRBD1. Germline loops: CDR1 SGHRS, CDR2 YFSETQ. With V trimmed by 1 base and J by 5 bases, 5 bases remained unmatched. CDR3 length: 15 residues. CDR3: CASSLQGDGTGELFF. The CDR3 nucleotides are TGCGCCAGCAGCTTGCAGGGGGACGGAACCGGGGAGCTGTTTTTT.

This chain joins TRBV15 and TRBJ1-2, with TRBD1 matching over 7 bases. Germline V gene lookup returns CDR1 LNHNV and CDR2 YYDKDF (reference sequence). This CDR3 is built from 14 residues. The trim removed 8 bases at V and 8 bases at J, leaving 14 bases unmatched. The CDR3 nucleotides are TGTGCCACCGAGACGGGACAGACGTCTCGGGGCTACACCTTC. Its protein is CATETGQTSRGYTF. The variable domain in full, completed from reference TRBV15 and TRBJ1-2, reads DAMVIQNPRYQVTQFGKPVTLSCSQTLNHNVMYWYQQKSSQAPKLLFHYYDKDFNNEADTPDNFQSRRPNTSFCFLDIRSPGLGDTAMYLCATETGQTSRGYTFGSGTRLTVV.

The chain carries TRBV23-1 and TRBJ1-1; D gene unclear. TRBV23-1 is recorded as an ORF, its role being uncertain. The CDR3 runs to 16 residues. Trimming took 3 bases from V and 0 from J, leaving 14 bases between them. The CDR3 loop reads CASSQLQAAMNTEAFF. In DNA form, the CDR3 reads TGCGCCAGCAGTCAGCTTCAAGCCGCTATGAACACTGAAGCTTTCTTT.

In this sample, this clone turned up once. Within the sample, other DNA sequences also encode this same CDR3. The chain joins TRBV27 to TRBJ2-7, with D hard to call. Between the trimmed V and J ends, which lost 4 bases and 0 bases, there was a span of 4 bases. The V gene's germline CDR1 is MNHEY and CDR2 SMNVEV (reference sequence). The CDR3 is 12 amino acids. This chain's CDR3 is CASSSSSYEQYF. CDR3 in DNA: TGTGCCAGCAGTTCCTCCTCCTACGAGCAGTACTTC.

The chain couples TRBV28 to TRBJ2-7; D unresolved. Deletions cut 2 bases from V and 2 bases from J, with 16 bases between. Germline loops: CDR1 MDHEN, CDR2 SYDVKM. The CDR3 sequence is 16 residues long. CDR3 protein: CASSLRRYQQAYEQYF. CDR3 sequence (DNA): TGTGCCAGCAGTTTAAGAAGGTACCAGCAGGCCTACGAGCAGTACTTC.

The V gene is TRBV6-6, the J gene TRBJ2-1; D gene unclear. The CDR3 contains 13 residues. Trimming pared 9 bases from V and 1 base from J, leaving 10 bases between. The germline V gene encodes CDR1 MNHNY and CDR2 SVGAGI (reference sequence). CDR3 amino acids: CASSLVSYNEQFF. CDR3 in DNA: TGTGCCAGTAGTCTAGTGTCCTACAATGAGCAGTTCTTC.

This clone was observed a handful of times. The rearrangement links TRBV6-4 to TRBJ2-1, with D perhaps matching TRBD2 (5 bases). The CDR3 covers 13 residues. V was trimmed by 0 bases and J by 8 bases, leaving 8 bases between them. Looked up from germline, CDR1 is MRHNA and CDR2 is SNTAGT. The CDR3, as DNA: TGTGCCAGCAGTGACTCGGCTAGCCATGAGCAGTTCTTC. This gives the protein CASSDSASHEQFF.

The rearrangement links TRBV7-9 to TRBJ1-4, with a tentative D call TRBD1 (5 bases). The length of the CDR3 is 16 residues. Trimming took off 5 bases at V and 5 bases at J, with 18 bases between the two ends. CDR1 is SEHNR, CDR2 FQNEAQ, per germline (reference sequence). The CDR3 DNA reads TGTGCCAGCAGCCTAAGGAAGACCGGGGGGAATGAAAAACTGTTTTTT. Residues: CASSLRKTGGNEKLFF.

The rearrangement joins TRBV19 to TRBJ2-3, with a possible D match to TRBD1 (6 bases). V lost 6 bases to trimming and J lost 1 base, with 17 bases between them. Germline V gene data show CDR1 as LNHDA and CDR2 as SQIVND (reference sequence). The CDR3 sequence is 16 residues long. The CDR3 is CASSHEQGLGTDTQYF. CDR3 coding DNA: TGTGCCAGTAGCCACGAACAGGGTTTGGGCACAGATACGCAGTATTTT. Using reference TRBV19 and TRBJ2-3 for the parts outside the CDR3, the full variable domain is DGGITQSPKYLFRKEGQNVTLSCEQNLNHDAMYWYRQDPGQGLRLIYYSQIVNDFQKGDIAEGYSVSREKKESFPLTVTSAQKNPTAFYLCASSHEQGLGTDTQYFGPGTRLTVL.

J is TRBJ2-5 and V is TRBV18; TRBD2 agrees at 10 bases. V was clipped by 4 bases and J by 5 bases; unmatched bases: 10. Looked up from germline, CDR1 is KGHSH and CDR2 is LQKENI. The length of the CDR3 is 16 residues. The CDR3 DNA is TGTGCCAGCTCACACCTGAGTAGCGGGAGGTTTGAGACCCAGTACTTC. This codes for CASSHLSSGRFETQYF.

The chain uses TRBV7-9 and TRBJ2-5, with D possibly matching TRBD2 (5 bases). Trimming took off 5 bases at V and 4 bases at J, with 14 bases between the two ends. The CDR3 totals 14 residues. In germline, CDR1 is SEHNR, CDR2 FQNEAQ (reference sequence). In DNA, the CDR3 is TGTGCCAGCAGCCCCACTAGGATATTAGAGACCCAGTACTTC. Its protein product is CASSPTRILETQYF.

This CDR3 reads CASSQDAAGLGELFF. The CDR3 bases are TGCGCCAGCAGCCAAGATGCGGCGGGACTCGGGGAGCTGTTTTTT. V is TRBV4-1 and J is TRBJ2-2; D might be TRBD2 (6 bases). Germline lookup yields CDR1 MGHRA and CDR2 YSYEKL. Trimming left V 0 bases short and J 7 bases short, with 12 bases between. The CDR3 contains 15 residues.

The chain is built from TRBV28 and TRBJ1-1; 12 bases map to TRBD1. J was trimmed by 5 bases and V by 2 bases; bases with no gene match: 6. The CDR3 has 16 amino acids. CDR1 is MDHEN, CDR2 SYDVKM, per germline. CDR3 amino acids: CASSLGGTGGFTEAFF. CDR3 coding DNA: TGTGCCAGCAGTTTAGGAGGGACAGGGGGCTTTACTGAAGCTTTCTTT.

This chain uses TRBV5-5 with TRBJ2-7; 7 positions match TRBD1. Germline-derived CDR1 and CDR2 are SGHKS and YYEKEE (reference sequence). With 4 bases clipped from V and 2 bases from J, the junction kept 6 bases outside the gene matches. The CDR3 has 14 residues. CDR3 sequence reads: CASSLPGQTYEQYF. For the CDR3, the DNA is TGTGCCAGCAGCCTACCGGGACAGACCTACGAGCAGTACTTC. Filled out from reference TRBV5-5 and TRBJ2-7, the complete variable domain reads DAGVTQSPTHLIKTRGQQVTLRCSPISGHKSVSWYQQVLGQGPQFIFQYYEKEERGRGNFPDRFSARQFPNYSSELNVNALLLGDSALYLCASSLPGQTYEQYFGPGTRLTVT.

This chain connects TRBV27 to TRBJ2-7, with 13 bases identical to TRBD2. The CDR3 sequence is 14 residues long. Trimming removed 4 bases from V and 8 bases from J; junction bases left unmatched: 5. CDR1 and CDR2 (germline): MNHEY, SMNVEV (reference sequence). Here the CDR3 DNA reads TGTGCCAGCAGTTATGGACTAGCGGGAGAAAAGCAGTACTTC. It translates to CASSYGLAGEKQYF.